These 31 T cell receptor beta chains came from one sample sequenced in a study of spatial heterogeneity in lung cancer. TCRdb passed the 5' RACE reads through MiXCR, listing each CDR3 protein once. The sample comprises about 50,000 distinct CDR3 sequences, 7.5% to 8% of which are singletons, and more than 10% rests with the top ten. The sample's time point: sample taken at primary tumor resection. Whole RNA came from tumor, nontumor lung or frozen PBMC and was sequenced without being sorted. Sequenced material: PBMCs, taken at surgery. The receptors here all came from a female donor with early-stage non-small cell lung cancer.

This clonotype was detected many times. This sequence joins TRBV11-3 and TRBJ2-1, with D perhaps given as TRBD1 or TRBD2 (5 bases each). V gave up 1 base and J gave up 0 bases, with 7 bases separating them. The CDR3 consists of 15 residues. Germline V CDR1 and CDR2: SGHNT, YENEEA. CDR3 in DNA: TGTGCCAGCAGCTTAGGGGGGAGCTCCTACAATGAGCAGTTCTTC. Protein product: CASSLGGSSYNEQFF. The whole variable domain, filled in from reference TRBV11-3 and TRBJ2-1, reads EAGVVQSPRYKIIEKKQPVAFWCNPISGHNTLYWYLQNLGQGPELLIRYENEEAVDDSQLPKDRFSAERLKGVDSTLKIQPAELGDSAVYLCASSLGGSSYNEQFFGPGTRLTVL.

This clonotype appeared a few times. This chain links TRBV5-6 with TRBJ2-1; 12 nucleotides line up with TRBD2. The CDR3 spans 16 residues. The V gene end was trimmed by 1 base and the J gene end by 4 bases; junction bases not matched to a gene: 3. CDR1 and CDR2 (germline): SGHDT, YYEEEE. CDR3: CASSLLAGGQYNEQFF. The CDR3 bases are TGTGCCAGCAGCTTGCTAGCGGGGGGGCAGTACAATGAGCAGTTCTTC.

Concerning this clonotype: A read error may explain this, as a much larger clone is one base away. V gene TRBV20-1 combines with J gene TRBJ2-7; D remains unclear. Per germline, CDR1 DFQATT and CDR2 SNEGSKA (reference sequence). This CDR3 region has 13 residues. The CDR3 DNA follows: TGCAGCATGCCGTCCCAATACTCCTACGAGCAGTACTTC. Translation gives CSMPSQYSYEQYF.

The CDR3 DNA follows: TGTGCCAGCAGCCGGTCGGGGGGGCTCCCCGACAATGAGCAGTTCTTC. Translating it yields CASSRSGGLPDNEQFF. This chain joins TRBV14 and TRBJ2-1, with 8 nucleotides matching TRBD2. Germline-derived CDR1 and CDR2 are SGHDN and FVKESK. The CDR3 sequence is 16 residues long. V shed 4 bases and J 5 bases; nucleotides not matched to a gene: 10.

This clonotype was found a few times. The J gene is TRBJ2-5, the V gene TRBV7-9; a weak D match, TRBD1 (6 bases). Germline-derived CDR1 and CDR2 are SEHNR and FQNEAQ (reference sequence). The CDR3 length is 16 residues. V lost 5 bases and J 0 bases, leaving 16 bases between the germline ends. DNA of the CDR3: TGTGCCAGCAGCCGGAAGCGGACAGCAAACCAAGAGACCCAGTACTTC. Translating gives CASSRKRTANQETQYF.

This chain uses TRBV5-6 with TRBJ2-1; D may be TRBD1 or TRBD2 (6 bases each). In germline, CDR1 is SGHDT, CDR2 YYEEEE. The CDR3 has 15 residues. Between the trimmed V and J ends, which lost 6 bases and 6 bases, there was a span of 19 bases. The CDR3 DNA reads TGTGCCAGCACCCGTGGGGGGCCCGGAGGCAATGAGCAGTTCTTC. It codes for CASTRGGPGGNEQFF.

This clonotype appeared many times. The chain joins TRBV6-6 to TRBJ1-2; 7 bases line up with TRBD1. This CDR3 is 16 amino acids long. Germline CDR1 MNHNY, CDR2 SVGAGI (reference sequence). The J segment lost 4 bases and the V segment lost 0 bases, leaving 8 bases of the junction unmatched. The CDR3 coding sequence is TGTGCCAGCAGTTACTCTGTGACAGGGAGGAGCTATGGCTACACCTTC. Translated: CASSYSVTGRSYGYTF.

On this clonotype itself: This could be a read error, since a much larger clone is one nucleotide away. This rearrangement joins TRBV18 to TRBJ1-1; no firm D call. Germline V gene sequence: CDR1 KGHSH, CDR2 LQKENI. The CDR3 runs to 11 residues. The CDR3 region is CVSSPKAEAFF. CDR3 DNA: TGTGTCAGCTCACCTAAGGCTGAAGCTTTCTTT.

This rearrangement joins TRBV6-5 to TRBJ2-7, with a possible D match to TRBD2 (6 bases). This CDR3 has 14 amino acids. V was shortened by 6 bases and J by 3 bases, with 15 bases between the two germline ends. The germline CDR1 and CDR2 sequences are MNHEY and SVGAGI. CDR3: CASSPGTDSYEQYF. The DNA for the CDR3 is TGTGCCAGCAGCCCAGGGACTGACAGCTACGAGCAGTACTTC.

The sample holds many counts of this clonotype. The CDR3 DNA sequence: TGCAGTGCTCCCCTAGCGGGGGGGCCGGTCCATGAGCAGTTCTTC. Protein sequence: CSAPLAGGPVHEQFF. V and J are TRBV20-1 and TRBJ2-1; 12 bases are shared with TRBD2. V lost 5 bases, J lost 8 bases, and 10 bases stayed unmatched. CDR3 length equals 15 residues. CDR1 and CDR2 (germline): DFQATT, SNEGSKA (reference sequence).

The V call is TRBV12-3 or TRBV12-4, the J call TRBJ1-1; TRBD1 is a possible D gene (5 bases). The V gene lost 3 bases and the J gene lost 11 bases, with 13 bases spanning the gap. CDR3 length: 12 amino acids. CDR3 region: CASSLVGPAAFF. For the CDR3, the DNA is TGTGCCAGCAGTTTGGTGGGGCCAGCGGCTTTCTTT.

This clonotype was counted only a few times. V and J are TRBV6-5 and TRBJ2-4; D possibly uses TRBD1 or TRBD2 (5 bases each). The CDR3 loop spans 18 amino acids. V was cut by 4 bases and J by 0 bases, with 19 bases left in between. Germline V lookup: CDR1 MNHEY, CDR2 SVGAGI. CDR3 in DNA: TGTGCCAGCAGTTCATTACCGGGGCCCTTACTAGCCAAAAACATTCAGTACTTC. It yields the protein CASSSLPGPLLAKNIQYF.

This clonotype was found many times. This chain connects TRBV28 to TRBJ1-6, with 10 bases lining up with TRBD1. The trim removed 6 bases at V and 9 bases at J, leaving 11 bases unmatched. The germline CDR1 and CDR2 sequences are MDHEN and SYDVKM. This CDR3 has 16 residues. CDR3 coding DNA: TGTGCCAGCAGCCCCGGGACAGGGGACATGGGTTCACCCCTCCACTTT. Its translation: CASSPGTGDMGSPLHF.

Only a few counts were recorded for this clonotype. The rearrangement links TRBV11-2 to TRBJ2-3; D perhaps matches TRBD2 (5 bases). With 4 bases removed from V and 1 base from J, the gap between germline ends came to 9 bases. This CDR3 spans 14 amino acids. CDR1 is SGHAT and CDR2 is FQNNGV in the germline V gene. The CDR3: CASSSGSGTDTQYF. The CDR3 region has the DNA TGTGCCAGCAGCTCGGGGTCCGGCACAGATACGCAGTATTTT.

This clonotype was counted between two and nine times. CDR3 in DNA: TGCGCCAGCACGCCCCGGGACAGGACCACAGATACGCAGTATTTT. Its protein is CASTPRDRTTDTQYF. The chain combines TRBV5-1 with TRBJ2-3; 8 positions match TRBD1. Germline assignment: CDR1 SGHRS and CDR2 YFSETQ. The CDR3 loop spans 15 amino acids. J lost 2 bases, V lost 6 bases, and 8 bases had no gene match. The variable domain in full, completed from reference TRBV5-1 and TRBJ2-3, reads KAGVTQTPRYLIKTRGQQVTLSCSPISGHRSVSWYQQTPGQGLQFLFEYFSETQRNKGNFPGRFSGRQFSNSRSEMNVSTLELGDSALYLCASTPRDRTTDTQYFGPGTRLTVL.

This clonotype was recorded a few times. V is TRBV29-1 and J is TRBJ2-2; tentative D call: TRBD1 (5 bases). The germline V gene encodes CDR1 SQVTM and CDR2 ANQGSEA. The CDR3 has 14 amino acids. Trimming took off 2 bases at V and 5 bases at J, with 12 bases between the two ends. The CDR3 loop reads CSVESRAGTGELFF. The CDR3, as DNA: TGCAGCGTTGAAAGCAGGGCCGGGACCGGGGAGCTGTTTTTT.

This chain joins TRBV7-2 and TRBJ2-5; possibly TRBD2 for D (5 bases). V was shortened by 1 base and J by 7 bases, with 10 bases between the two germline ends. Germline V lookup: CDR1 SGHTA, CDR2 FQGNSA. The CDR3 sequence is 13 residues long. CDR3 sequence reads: CASSLGGPATQYF. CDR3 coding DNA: TGTGCCAGCAGCTTAGGAGGGCCGGCGACCCAGTACTTC.

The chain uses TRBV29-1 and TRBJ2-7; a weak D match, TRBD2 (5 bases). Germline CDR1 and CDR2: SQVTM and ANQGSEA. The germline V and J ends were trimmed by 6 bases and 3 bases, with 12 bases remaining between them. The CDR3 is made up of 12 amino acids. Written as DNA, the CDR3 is TGCAGCGTATATGGCGGGCACTACGAGCAGTACTTC. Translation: CSVYGGHYEQYF.

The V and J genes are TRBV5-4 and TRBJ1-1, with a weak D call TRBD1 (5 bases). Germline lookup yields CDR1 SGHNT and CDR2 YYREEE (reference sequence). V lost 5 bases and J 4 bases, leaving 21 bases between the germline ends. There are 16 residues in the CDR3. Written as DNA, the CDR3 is TGTGCCAGCAGTTGGGGGACGGAGGGTAGGGGCACTGAAGCTTTCTTT. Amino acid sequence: CASSWGTEGRGTEAFF.

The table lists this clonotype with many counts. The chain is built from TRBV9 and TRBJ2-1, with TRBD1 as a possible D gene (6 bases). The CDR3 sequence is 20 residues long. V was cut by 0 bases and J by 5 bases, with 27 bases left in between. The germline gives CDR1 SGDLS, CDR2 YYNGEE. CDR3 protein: CASSVATSRTGTQINNEQFF. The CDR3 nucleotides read TGTGCCAGCAGCGTAGCTACGAGTCGTACCGGGACACAGATCAACAATGAGCAGTTCTTC.

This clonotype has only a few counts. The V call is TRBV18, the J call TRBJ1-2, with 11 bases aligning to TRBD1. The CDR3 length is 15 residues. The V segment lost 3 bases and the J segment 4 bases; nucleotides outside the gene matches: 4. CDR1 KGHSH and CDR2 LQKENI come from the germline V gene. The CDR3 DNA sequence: TGTGCCAGCTCACCGGGACAGGGGGTAATCTATGGCTACACCTTC. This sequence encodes CASSPGQGVIYGYTF.

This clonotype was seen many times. CDR3 coding DNA: TGTGCCAGCAGCGTAGCCCCCGGTACTAGCGAGCAGTACTTC. It yields the protein CASSVAPGTSEQYF. The chain joins TRBV9 to TRBJ2-7; D might be TRBD2 (5 bases). Germline-derived CDR1 and CDR2 are SGDLS and YYNGEE. The CDR3 contains 14 residues. Trimming shortened V by 0 bases and J by 6 bases, and 13 bases separated the two germline ends.

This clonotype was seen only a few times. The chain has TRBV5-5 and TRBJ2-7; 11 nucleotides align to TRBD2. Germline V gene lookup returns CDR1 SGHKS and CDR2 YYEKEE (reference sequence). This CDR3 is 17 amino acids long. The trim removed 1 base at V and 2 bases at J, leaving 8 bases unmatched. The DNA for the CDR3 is TGTGCCAGCAGCTTGAGTAGCGGGGGGGACTGGACCTACGAGCAGTACTTC. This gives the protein CASSLSSGGDWTYEQYF. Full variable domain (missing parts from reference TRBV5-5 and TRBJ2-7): DAGVTQSPTHLIKTRGQQVTLRCSPISGHKSVSWYQQVLGQGPQFIFQYYEKEERGRGNFPDRFSARQFPNYSSELNVNALLLGDSALYLCASSLSSGGDWTYEQYFGPGTRLTVT.

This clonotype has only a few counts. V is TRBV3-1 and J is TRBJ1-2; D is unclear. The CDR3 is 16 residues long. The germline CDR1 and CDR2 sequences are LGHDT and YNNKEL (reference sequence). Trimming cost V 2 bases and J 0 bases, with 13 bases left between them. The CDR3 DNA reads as TGTGCCAGCAGCCAATTCCTGGGTGTGGCTAACTATGGCTACACCTTC. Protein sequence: CASSQFLGVANYGYTF.

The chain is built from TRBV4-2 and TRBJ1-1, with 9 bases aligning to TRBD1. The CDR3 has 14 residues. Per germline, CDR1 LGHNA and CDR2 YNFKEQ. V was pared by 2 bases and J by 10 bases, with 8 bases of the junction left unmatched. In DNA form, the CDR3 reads TGTGCCAGCAGCCAATCCGGGGACAGGGAGCGAGCTTTCTTT. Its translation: CASSQSGDRERAFF.

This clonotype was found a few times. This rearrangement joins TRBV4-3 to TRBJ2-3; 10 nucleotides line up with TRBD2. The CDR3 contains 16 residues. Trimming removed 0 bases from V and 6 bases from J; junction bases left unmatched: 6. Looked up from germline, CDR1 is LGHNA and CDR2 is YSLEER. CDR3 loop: CASSQDFLAGVDTQYF. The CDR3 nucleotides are TGCGCCAGCAGCCAAGATTTCCTAGCGGGGGTTGATACGCAGTATTTT.

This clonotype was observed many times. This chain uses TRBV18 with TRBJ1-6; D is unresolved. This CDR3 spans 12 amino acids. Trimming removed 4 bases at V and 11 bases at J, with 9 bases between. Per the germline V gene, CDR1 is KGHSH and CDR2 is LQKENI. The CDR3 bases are TGTGCCAGCTCACTTGGACCGGCACCCCTCCACTTT. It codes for CASSLGPAPLHF.

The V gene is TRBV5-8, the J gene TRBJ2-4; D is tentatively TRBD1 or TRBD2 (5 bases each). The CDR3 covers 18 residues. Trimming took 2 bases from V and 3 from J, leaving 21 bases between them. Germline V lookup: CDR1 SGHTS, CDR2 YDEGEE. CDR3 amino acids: CASSFQGPPAGGKNIQYF. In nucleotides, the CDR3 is TGTGCCAGCAGCTTTCAGGGACCCCCGGCTGGGGGCAAAAACATTCAGTACTTC.

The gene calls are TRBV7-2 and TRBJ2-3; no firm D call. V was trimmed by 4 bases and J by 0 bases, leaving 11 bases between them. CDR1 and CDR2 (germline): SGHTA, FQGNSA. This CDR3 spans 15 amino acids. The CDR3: CASSYQDVSTDTQYF. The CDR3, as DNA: TGTGCCAGCAGCTACCAGGACGTAAGCACAGATACGCAGTATTTT.

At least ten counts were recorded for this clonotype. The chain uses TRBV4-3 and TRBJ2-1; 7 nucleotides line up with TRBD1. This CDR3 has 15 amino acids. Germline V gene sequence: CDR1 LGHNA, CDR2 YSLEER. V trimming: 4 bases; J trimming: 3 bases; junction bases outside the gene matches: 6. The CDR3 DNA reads TGCGCCAGCAGCCGCGACAGGGACCGCTACAATGAGCAGTTCTTC. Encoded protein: CASSRDRDRYNEQFF.

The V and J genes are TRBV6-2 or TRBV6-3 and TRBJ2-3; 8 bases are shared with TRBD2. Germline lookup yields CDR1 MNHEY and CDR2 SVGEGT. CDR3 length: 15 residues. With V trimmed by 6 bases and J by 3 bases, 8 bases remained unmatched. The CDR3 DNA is TGTGCCAGCAGCAACAGGGTAGCGGGGACAGATACGCAGTATTTT. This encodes CASSNRVAGTDTQYF.